This paragraph covers one TCR beta chain sequence. Antigen: not known. This sample stems from a study of OX40 agonist ivuxolimab in advanced cancers. Study information: Every 2 weeks, ivuxolimab was infused into the patients intravenously at between 0.01 and 10 mg/kg. Enrollees could have had prior anti-PD-1, anti-PD-L1 or anti-CTLA-4 therapy, which about 40% had received. Study-wide findings and caveats: Also showing low normalized T-cell clonal expansion were some of the nonresponders. Expanded clones were, on average, more numerous in CD8+ T cells than in CD4+.

The assay was immunoSEQ multiplex PCR, and TCRdb's table has in-frame clones only and misses some. The sample has about 77,000 clones, roughly 91% seen once. The sequencing here drew on CD4+ or CD8+ T cells sorted from blood, taken in a trial of the OX40 agonist ivuxolimab. The sequence was obtained from an adult with an advanced solid tumor such as melanoma, head and neck, liver or kidney cancer.

CDR3 sequence (DNA): TGTGCCAGCAGCGACTTTAGCACAGATACGCAGTATTTT. It is translated as CASSDFSTDTQYF. The chain couples TRBV9 to TRBJ2-3; no definite D call. V lost 3 bases, J lost 0 bases, and 5 bases lay in between. In germline, CDR1 is SGDLS, CDR2 YYNGEE. The CDR3 is made up of 13 amino acids.